The entry below gives a single T cell receptor beta chain sequence along with its context. The antigen is undetermined. Molecular-barcoded quantitative 5'-RACE produced these TCR beta libraries. TCRdb passed the 5' RACE reads through MiXCR, listing each CDR3 protein once. The sample carries more than 650,000 distinct CDR3 sequences, roughly 12% recorded once. This entry comes from a study of CD8 T cells in ankylosing spondylitis. Broader study findings: The study identified a TCR beta motif of roughly eight highly homologous variants that appeared characteristic of ankylosing spondylitis blood. The study looked at matched synovial fluid samples from ankylosing spondylitis patients. Disease-linked clones were reported to be significantly enriched there. Peripheral blood held disease-linked clones only at relatively low frequency, and these were CD8+.

The TCR originated in a male donor with ankylosing spondylitis. Sequencing input: blood, either unsorted or a sorted T cell fraction (not recorded which).

CDR3 protein: CASSFSFSYEQYF. The CDR3, as DNA: TGTGCCAGCAGCTTCAGTTTTTCCTACGAGCAGTACTTC. The chain employs TRBV5-6 and TRBJ2-7; unclear D gene. Trimming took off 2 bases at V and 1 base at J, with 7 bases between the two ends. This CDR3 spans 13 amino acids. CDR1 and CDR2 (germline): SGHDT, YYEEEE.